The subject of this entry is one T cell receptor (beta chain). No antigen is known for it. The trim removed 2 bases at V and 4 bases at J, leaving 9 bases unmatched. Germline CDR1 reads MNHEY; CDR2 reads SMNVEV (reference sequence). The CDR3 is 16 residues long. The time point is: week 47, end of study. Doses of 300 ug of mutant IDH1 20-mer peptide were given with topical imiquimod. The sample belongs to a study of a mutant IDH1 vaccine in newly diagnosed glioma. On the study more broadly: Vaccination followed radiotherapy alone by 4-6 weeks, or accompanied temozolomide cycles. Of treated patients, around 60% were men and about 40% women, averaging about 40 years.

Assay used: immunoSEQ multiplex PCR; TCRdb lists only in-frame clones, some missing. The table records 30,000 to 40,000 clones, about 87% of them present only once. This receptor was identified in a woman in her 30s with glioma. Source: PBMCs, taken from a glioma patient whose treatment included an IDH1 peptide vaccine. This sequence joins TRBV27 and TRBJ1-2, with 8 bases that match TRBD1. As DNA, the CDR3 is TGTGCCAGCAGTTTAAGGACAGGGAAGGCCTCCTATGGCTACACCTTC. Translation gives CASSLRTGKASYGYTF.